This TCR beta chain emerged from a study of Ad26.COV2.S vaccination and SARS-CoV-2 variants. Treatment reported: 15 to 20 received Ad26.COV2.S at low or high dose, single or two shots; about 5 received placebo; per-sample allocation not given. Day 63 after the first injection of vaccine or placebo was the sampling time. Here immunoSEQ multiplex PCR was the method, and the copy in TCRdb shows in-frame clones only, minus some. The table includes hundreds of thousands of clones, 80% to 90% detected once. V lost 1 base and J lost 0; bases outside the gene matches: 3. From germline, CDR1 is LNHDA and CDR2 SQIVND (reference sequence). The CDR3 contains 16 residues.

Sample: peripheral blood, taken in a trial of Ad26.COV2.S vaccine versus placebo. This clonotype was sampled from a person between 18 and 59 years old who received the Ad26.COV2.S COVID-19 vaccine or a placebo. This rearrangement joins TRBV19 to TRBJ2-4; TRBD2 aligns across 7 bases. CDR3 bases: TGTGCCAGTAGTATAGCGGGCGGGGGAGCCAAAAACATTCAGTACTTC. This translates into CASSIAGGGAKNIQYF.